These 21 T cell receptor beta chains were all obtained from the same sample, sequenced in a study of cytomegalovirus exposure and HLA in healthy donors. PCR primers comprised 60 Vbeta and 13 Jbeta primers. Generated by immunoSEQ multiplex PCR, the TCRdb table keeps only in-frame clones and is missing some. The sample holds about 160,000 clones, approximately 80% seen once. The sequencing input was PBMCs. The origin of the receptors is a woman between 45 and 65 years old in good health and CMV-seropositive.

The chain uses TRBV28 and TRBJ1-6; TRBD1 matches at 7 bases. V lost 7 bases and J lost 8; bases outside the gene matches: 8. Germline CDR1 and CDR2: MDHEN and SYDVKM. The CDR3 length is 14 residues. The CDR3, as DNA: TGTGCCAGCATGACCCCGGGACAGTATTCACCCCTCCACTTT. It yields the protein CASMTPGQYSPLHF.

This clone showed up just a few times. J is TRBJ2-7 and V is TRBV7-3, with D uncertain. Germline V gene data show CDR1 as SGHTA and CDR2 as FQGTGA. The ends were cut back, 0 bases at V and 2 bases at J, with 11 bases in the middle. This CDR3 has 15 residues. The CDR3 region has the DNA TGTGCCAGCAGCTTAACCCCGGTCGGTGCCTACGAGCAGTACTTC. Protein sequence: CASSLTPVGAYEQYF.

The V and J genes are TRBV7-3 and TRBJ1-1, with 8 bases identical to TRBD1. The germline gives CDR1 SGHTA, CDR2 FQGTGA. Germline trimming cut 4 bases from V and 1 base from J; bases unmatched to any gene: 2. The CDR3 has 14 residues. As DNA, the CDR3 is TGTGCCAGCAGCTCCGACAGGGGGAACACTGAAGCTTTCTTT. Its protein is CASSSDRGNTEAFF.

The V and J genes are TRBV6-5 and TRBJ2-7, with D unresolved. The length of the CDR3 is 14 residues. Germline V gene lookup returns CDR1 MNHEY and CDR2 SVGAGI. V was pared by 0 bases and J by 7 bases, with 13 bases between. The CDR3 DNA follows: TGTGCCAGCAGTTACTCCTGGAGCGTGAGGGAGCAGTACTTC. Protein sequence: CASSYSWSVREQYF.

This chain uses TRBV15 with TRBJ2-3; D is possibly TRBD2 (5 bases). V was cut by 5 bases and J by 5 bases, with 20 bases left in between. This CDR3 is built from 16 residues. The germline V gene has CDR1 LNHNV and CDR2 YYDKDF (reference sequence). CDR3 in amino acids: CATSQSSLVGVDTQYF. The DNA of the CDR3 is TGTGCCACCAGCCAGTCCTCCCTAGTGGGAGTAGATACGCAGTATTTT.

The V call is TRBV7-9, the J call TRBJ1-4, with 7 nucleotides matching TRBD1. The CDR3 sequence is 13 residues long. CDR1 is SEHNR and CDR2 is FQNEAQ in the germline V gene (reference sequence). V lost 4 bases, J lost 6 bases, and 2 bases stayed unmatched. The CDR3 DNA follows: TGTGCCAGCAGCTCGGGACAGTATGAAAAACTGTTTTTT. Protein: CASSSGQYEKLFF.

V gene TRBV10-3 combines with J gene TRBJ1-2, with a weak D call TRBD1 (6 bases). Trimming removed 10 bases from V and 4 bases from J, with 19 bases in between. Germline-derived CDR1 and CDR2 are ENHRY and SYGVKD. This CDR3 region has 14 residues. The CDR3 protein is CATPAGVLGYGYTF. DNA for the CDR3: TGTGCCACGCCTGCAGGGGTTCTAGGCTATGGCTACACCTTC.

This clone was picked up one time. The rearrangement uses TRBV6-5 and TRBJ2-1; 10 bases fit TRBD2. The germline CDR1 and CDR2 sequences are MNHEY and SVGAGI. This CDR3 comprises 13 residues. Losses at the gene ends were 8 bases for V and 7 bases for J; bases not matched to a gene: 5. The CDR3 DNA reads TGTGCCAGCGGGACTAGCGTTTCAAATGAGCAGTTCTTC. As protein: CASGTSVSNEQFF.

About this clone itself: A junction boundary mismatches the germline segment, possibly from a read error. The rearrangement links TRBV7-9 to TRBJ2-3; a possible D gene is TRBD2 (5 bases). Germline CDR1 and CDR2: SEHNR and FQNEAQ (reference sequence). The CDR3 totals 13 residues. CDR3 DNA sequence: TGTTCCAGCAGCCGAGGACCGGGGGATACGCAGTATTTT. Amino acids: CSSSRGPGDTQYF.

The V call is TRBV28, the J call TRBJ2-3; 10 nucleotides align to TRBD2. This CDR3 has 16 amino acids. Germline V CDR1 and CDR2: MDHEN, SYDVKM. After removal of 4 bases from V and 2 bases from J, the junction contained 6 bases not matched to a gene. CDR3: CASSSPGLASTDTQYF. The CDR3 coding sequence is TGTGCCAGCAGTTCCCCGGGACTAGCGTCCACAGATACGCAGTATTTT.

Only a few counts were recorded for this clone. The rearrangement joins TRBV28 to TRBJ2-1; a possible D gene is TRBD2 (5 bases). V was trimmed by 0 bases and J by 7 bases, leaving 19 bases between them. This CDR3 is built from 17 residues. The V gene's germline CDR1 is MDHEN and CDR2 SYDVKM. The CDR3 sequence is CASSLWGGVRERNEQFF. Written as DNA, the CDR3 is TGTGCCAGCAGTTTATGGGGTGGGGTAAGGGAGCGGAATGAGCAGTTCTTC.

This clone was recorded a few times. The chain links TRBV30 to TRBJ1-6; TRBD1 matches at 8 bases. With 4 bases clipped from V and 9 bases from J, the junction kept 5 bases outside the gene matches. Germline lookup yields CDR1 GTSNPN and CDR2 SVGIG (reference sequence). This CDR3 spans 13 amino acids. The CDR3 spells CAWTQGDASPLHF. CDR3 sequence (DNA): TGTGCCTGGACACAGGGGGACGCTTCACCCCTCCACTTT.

The rearrangement uses TRBV18 and TRBJ2-3, with no clear D. The CDR3 consists of 15 residues. Germline V CDR1 and CDR2: KGHSH, LQKENI. V lost 4 bases and J lost 4, with 15 bases in between. The CDR3 nucleotides read TGTGCCAGCTCACTCGGGTCCTCGTGGGCAGATACGCAGTATTTT. Amino acids: CASSLGSSWADTQYF.

The V call is TRBV7-3, the J call TRBJ1-1, with TRBD1 identical over 8 bases. J lost 4 bases, V lost 5 bases, and 3 bases had no gene match. There are 13 residues in the CDR3. Germline V lookup: CDR1 SGHTA, CDR2 FQGTGA. In nucleotides, the CDR3 is TGTGCCAGCAGCATCGGGACAGGCACTGAAGCTTTCTTT. Translation gives CASSIGTGTEAFF.

DNA for the CDR3: TGTGCCAGCAGCCCCGGGACAGGGTACGAGCAGTACTTC. Amino acid sequence: CASSPGTGYEQYF. The chain carries TRBV7-2 and TRBJ2-7; the match to TRBD1 covers 9 bases. This CDR3 has 13 amino acids. V lost 5 bases to trimming and J lost 4 bases; unmatched junction nucleotides: 3. The germline V gene has CDR1 SGHTA and CDR2 FQGNSA.

V and J are TRBV30 and TRBJ2-5, with D perhaps TRBD1 (6 bases). Between the trimmed V and J ends, which lost 3 bases and 2 bases, there was a span of 16 bases. CDR1 is GTSNPN, CDR2 SVGIG, per germline (reference sequence). The CDR3 spans 15 residues. The CDR3 nucleotides are TGTGCCTGGAGCGGGACACCCCGGGGACAAGAGACCCAGTACTTC. Protein: CAWSGTPRGQETQYF.

This clone was counted between two and nine times. This rearrangement joins TRBV6-6 to TRBJ1-5; no definite D call. Per the germline V gene, CDR1 is MNHNY and CDR2 is SVGAGI (reference sequence). The CDR3 totals 14 residues. Deletions cut 0 bases from V and 4 bases from J, with 7 bases between. CDR3 amino acids: CASSYSQRNQPQHF. The CDR3 DNA reads as TGTGCCAGCAGTTACTCCCAGCGGAATCAGCCCCAGCATTTT.

The gene calls are TRBV7-3 and TRBJ2-1; TRBD2 matches at 8 bases. The CDR3 is 15 residues long. V was pared by 5 bases and J by 3 bases, with 6 bases of the junction left unmatched. CDR1 and CDR2 (germline): SGHTA, FQGTGA. The CDR3 loop is CASSPLSGSYNEQFF. The CDR3 nucleotides read TGTGCCAGCAGCCCCCTCAGCGGGAGCTACAATGAGCAGTTCTTC. Filled out from reference TRBV7-3 and TRBJ2-1, the complete variable domain reads GAGVSQTPSNKVTEKGKYVELRCDPISGHTALYWYRQSLGQGPEFLIYFQGTGAADDSGLPNDRFFAVRPEGSVSTLKIQRTERGDSAVYLCASSPLSGSYNEQFFGPGTRLTVL.

This rearrangement joins TRBV5-1 to TRBJ1-3, with 7 bases matching TRBD1. V lost 0 bases, J lost 7 bases, and 13 bases stayed unmatched. The CDR3 spans 17 residues. The germline V gene has CDR1 SGHRS and CDR2 YFSETQ. The CDR3 spells CASSLEGAALSRNTIYF. The CDR3 coding sequence is TGCGCCAGCAGCTTGGAGGGGGCAGCCTTGTCGAGGAACACCATATATTTT.

The V gene is TRBV30, the J gene TRBJ1-1; TRBD1 matches at 8 bases. Germline lookup yields CDR1 GTSNPN and CDR2 SVGIG (reference sequence). This CDR3 region has 14 residues. The trim removed 2 bases at V and 1 base at J, leaving 3 bases unmatched. CDR3 DNA: TGTGCCTGGAGTATCGGGACAGGGAACACTGAAGCTTTCTTT. This translates into CAWSIGTGNTEAFF.

V usage is TRBV7-9 and J usage is TRBJ2-2; TRBD1 matches 8 bases. Germline V gene data show CDR1 as SEHNR and CDR2 as FQNEAQ (reference sequence). The CDR3 is 14 amino acids. V gave up 2 bases and J gave up 8 bases; unmatched junction bases: 4. The CDR3 reads CASSLQGAPGELFF. DNA of the CDR3: TGTGCCAGCAGCTTACAGGGGGCGCCAGGGGAGCTGTTTTTT.